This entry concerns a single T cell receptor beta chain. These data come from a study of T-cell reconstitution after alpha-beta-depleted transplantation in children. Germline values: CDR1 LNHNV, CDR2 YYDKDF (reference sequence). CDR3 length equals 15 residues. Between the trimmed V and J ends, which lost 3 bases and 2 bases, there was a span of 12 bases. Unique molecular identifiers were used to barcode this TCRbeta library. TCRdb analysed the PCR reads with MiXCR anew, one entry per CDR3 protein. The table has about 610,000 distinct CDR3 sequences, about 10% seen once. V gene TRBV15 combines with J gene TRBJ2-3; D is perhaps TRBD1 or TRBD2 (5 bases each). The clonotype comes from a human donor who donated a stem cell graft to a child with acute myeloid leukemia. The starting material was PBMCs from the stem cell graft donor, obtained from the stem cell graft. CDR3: CATSSWGIHTDTQYF. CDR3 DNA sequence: TGTGCCACCAGCAGTTGGGGGATCCACACAGATACGCAGTATTTT.